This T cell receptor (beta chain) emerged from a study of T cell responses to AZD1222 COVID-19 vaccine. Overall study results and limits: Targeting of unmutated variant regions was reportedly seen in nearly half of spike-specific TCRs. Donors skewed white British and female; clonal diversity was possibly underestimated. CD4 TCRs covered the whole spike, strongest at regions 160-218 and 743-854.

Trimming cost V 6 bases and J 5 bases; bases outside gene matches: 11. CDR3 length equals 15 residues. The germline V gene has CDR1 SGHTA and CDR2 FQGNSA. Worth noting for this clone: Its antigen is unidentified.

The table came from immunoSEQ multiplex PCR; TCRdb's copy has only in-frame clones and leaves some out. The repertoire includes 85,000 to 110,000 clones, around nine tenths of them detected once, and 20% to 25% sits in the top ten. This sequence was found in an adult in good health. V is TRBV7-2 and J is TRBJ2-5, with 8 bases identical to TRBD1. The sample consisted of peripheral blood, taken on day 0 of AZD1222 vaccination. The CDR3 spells CASSLVDREWETQYF. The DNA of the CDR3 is TGTGCCAGCAGTCTTGTGGACAGGGAATGGGAGACCCAGTACTTC. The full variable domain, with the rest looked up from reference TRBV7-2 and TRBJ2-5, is GAGVSQSPSNKVTEKGKDVELRCDPISGHTALYWYRQSLGQGLEFLIYFQGNSAPDKSGLPSDRFSAERTGGSVSTLTIQRTQQEDSAVYLCASSLVDREWETQYFGPGTRLLVL.